This entry lists 6 T cell receptor beta chains sequenced from one sample in a study of cytomegalovirus exposure and HLA in healthy donors. Amplification used 60 Vbeta primers and 13 Jbeta primers. Measured with immunoSEQ multiplex PCR; TCRdb has only the in-frame clones, and not every one. The repertoire consists of roughly 93,000 clones, with 74% occurring once and the leading ten covering around 1.8%. The sample taken for sequencing was PBMCs. These receptors all come from a male donor in good health and CMV-seronegative.

This rearrangement joins TRBV14 to TRBJ1-2, with TRBD1 identical over 10 bases. Per the germline V gene, CDR1 is SGHDN and CDR2 is FVKESK. V dropped 4 bases and J dropped 5; count of bases not matched to a gene: 1. The CDR3 totals 13 residues. The CDR3 sequence is CASSPGQGYGYTF. The DNA of the CDR3 is TGTGCCAGCAGCCCGGGACAGGGGTATGGCTACACCTTC.

The chain has TRBV30 and TRBJ1-3, with 9 bases identical to TRBD1. The J segment lost 3 bases and the V segment lost 3 bases, leaving 3 bases of the junction unmatched. Per the germline V gene, CDR1 is GTSNPN and CDR2 is SVGIG (reference sequence). The CDR3 has 14 amino acids. Written as DNA, the CDR3 is TGTGCCTGGAGCCGGACAGGGGATGGAAACACCATATATTTT. It is translated as CAWSRTGDGNTIYF.

The rearrangement links TRBV7-3 to TRBJ2-7; 14 bases match TRBD2. The CDR3 is 15 amino acids. The J segment lost 2 bases and the V segment lost 4 bases, leaving 1 base of the junction unmatched. The germline V gene encodes CDR1 SGHTA and CDR2 FQGTGA. The CDR3 loop is CASSSTSGRAYEQYF. The CDR3 coding sequence is TGTGCCAGCAGCTCGACTAGCGGGAGGGCCTACGAGCAGTACTTC. Based on the CDR3 plus reference TRBV7-3 and TRBJ2-7, the full variable domain is GAGVSQTPSNKVTEKGKYVELRCDPISGHTALYWYRQSLGQGPEFLIYFQGTGAADDSGLPNDRFFAVRPEGSVSTLKIQRTERGDSAVYLCASSSTSGRAYEQYFGPGTRLTVT.

In this sample, this clone turned up once. The chain recombines TRBV28 with TRBJ2-3, with a tentative D call TRBD2 (6 bases). CDR1 is MDHEN, CDR2 SYDVKM, per germline. This CDR3 is 15 amino acids long. The V end lost 5 bases, the J end lost 1 base, and 13 bases lay between the germline ends. CDR3 bases: TGTGCCAGCAGTAACCGGGACTCAGGCACAGATACGCAGTATTTT. It yields the protein CASSNRDSGTDTQYF.

V is TRBV21-1 and J is TRBJ2-5; the table gives TRBD2 as D, unverified against the DNA. TRBV21-1 is a pseudogene locus. The CDR3 is 15 residues long. The CDR3 bases are TGTGCCAGCAGCCCTCGGTCGGGGGTTGGGGAGACCCAGTACTTC. It specifies CASSPRSGVGETQYF.

The chain is built from TRBV5-1 and TRBJ1-2; 8 bases align to TRBD1. V lost 0 bases and J lost 6; bases outside the gene matches: 10. Germline CDR1 and CDR2: SGHRS and YFSETQ. CDR3 length: 16 amino acids. As DNA, the CDR3 is TGCGCCAGCAGCTTGGCTGGCAGGGGGCGCGAGGATGGCTACACCTTC. Translating gives CASSLAGRGREDGYTF.